The entry that follows covers one T cell receptor beta chain sequence. This clonotype showed up many times. Its antigen has not been determined. No base-level quality is on record; no much larger clone is a single base apart. TCR beta VDJ combination and CDR3 sequence profiling used genomic DNA as the template. An Illumina HiSeq 2000 was the platform used for TCR repertoire sequencing. In the paper's pipeline: TRBV/TRBJ rearrangement plots, CDR3 size and DJ length profiles, and Simpson's diversity index were used to assess repertoires. Whichever DNA sequence was most abundant in the deep sequencing data was defined as the immunodominant clone. CDR3 amino acid sequences were checked for sharing across subjects and were also compared against the VDJdb database and published repertoires. TCRdb ran its own pipeline on the public reads, namely fastp trimming at Q25 and MiXCR clone calling, and kept in-frame beta chains. Each CDR3 protein gets just one entry, which takes the most common genes and DNA from the rows behind it. Here the V and J calls rest on TCRdb's processing, not on the authors' analysis. The sample table shows 60,000 to 75,000 distinct CDR3 sequences, and roughly 54% are seen once. The ten largest make up around 2.3% of the sample.

This record belongs to a study of CD8+CD57+ T cells in acquired aplastic anemia (dated by TCRdb to 2016 to 2019). Background for the entire study: Extracted DNA from sorted CD4+ and CD8+ cells averaged about 2.9 ug, ranging from about 0.18 to 27.4 ug. Mean read counts for healthy donor samples were around 10 million for CD4+ cells and about 12 million for CD8+ cells.

From cysteine to phenylalanine, the CDR3 is 13 amino acids long. Kept here is only the CDR3 DNA, which spans 39 bases and is read in frame from base 1. V was cut back by 0 bases and J by 6 bases, leaving a gap of 9 bases between them. Taken from the germline V gene, the CDR1 and CDR2 loops are SGHRS and YFSETQ. What the authors observed across the whole study: Twenty-nine CD8+ CDR3 sequences were found to be shared between patients and controls, but these sequences appeared to be highly expressed in patients and within the immunodominant clones of the patients. Between patients and healthy controls, no significant difference in CD8+ Simpson's diversity was found (P=0.060).

In the study, sorted CD4+ and CD8+ blood T cells from patients with severe aplastic anemia and from healthy subjects underwent deep sequencing of TCR repertoires. Ficoll-Paque density gradient centrifugation was used to isolate peripheral blood mononuclear cells. Before DNA extraction, CD4+ and CD8+ T cells were sorted by FACS or by magnetic beads. The sequence was collected from a human donor in good health, serving as a control. Recombination connected TRBV5-1 to TRBJ1-2; TRBD1 is a weak D gene call, 5 bases matching. Sequencing was carried out using sorted CD4+, CD8+, or CD8+CD57+ T cells (not recorded which) from PBMCs. The bases read TGCGCCAGCAGCTTGGAGCAAGGGGATGGCTACACCTTC. Its translation is CASSLEQGDGYTF.